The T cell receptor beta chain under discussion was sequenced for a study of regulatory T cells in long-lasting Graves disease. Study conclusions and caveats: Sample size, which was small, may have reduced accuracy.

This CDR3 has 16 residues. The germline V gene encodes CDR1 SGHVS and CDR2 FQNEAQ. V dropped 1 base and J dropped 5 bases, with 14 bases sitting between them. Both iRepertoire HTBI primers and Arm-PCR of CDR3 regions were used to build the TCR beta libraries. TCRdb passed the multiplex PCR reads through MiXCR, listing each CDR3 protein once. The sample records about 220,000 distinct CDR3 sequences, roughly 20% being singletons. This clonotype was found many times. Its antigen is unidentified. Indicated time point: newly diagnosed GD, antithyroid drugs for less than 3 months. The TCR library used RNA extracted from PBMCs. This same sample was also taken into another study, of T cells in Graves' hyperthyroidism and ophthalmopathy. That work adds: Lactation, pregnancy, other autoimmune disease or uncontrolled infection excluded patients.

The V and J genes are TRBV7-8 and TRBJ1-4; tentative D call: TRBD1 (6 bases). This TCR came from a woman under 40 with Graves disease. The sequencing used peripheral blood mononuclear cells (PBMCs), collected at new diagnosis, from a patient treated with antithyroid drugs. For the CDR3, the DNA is TGTGCCAGCAGCTTAGGGGGGCAGGGTATGAATGAAAAACTGTTTTTT. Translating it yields CASSLGGQGMNEKLFF.